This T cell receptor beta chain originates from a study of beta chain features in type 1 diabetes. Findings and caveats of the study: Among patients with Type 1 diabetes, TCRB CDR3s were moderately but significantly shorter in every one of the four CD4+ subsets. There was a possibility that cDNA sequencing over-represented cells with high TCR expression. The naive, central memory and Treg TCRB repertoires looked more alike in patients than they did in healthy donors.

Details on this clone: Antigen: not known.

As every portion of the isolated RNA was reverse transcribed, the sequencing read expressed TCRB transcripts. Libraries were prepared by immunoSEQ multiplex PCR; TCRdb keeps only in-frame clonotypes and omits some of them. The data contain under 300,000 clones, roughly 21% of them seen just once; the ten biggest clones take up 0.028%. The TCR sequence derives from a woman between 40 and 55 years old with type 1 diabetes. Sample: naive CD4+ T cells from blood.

CDR3 coding DNA: TGTGCCAGCAGTTTACGAGTGAGTGTATCGGAAAAACTGTTTTTT. Encoded protein: CASSLRVSVSEKLFF. The chain uses TRBV6-6 and TRBJ1-4; D remains ambiguous. V dropped 4 bases and J dropped 8 bases, with 17 bases sitting between them. The length of the CDR3 is 15 residues. Germline assignment: CDR1 MNHNY and CDR2 SVGAGI (reference sequence).